Sequencing of this T cell receptor (beta chain) was carried out in a study of cytomegalovirus exposure and HLA in healthy donors. About the study: A data release that came early held roughly 85 million unique TCRs from HLA-typed donors.

A single count supports this clone. The antigen is unknown. This cohort consisted of healthy bone marrow donors. The donors, nominally healthy at sampling, likely had unrecorded immune exposures. Overall study results and limits: Sequencing likely caused a cluster of highly shared sequence variants.

With 60 Vbeta and 13 Jbeta primers, the PCR was carried out. Clones were read by immunoSEQ multiplex PCR, and TCRdb kept only the in-frame ones, dropping some. The sample has fewer than 95,000 clones, around 70% seen once; the top ten hold about 15%. Sequenced sample: PBMCs. The origin of this receptor is a woman between 40 and 50 years old in good health and CMV-seropositive.

CDR3 residues: CASKGAGNTIYF. The CDR3, as DNA: TGTGCCAGCAAGGGAGCCGGAAACACCATATATTTT. J is TRBJ1-3 and V is TRBV6-5; D unresolved. The V end was cut by 7 bases, the J end by 4 bases, with 8 bases between. CDR1 and CDR2 (germline): MNHEY, SVGAGI. This CDR3 region has 12 residues.